The clone carrying this T cell receptor (beta chain) has only a few counts. The entry originates in a study of early T cells in non-severe SARS-CoV-2 infection. TCRdb itself ran the 5' RACE reads through MiXCR, one entry per CDR3 protein. Of approximately 98,000 distinct CDR3 sequences listed, around 10% were seen once; the top ten hold 3% to 3.5%. The CDR3 loop spans 15 amino acids. Trimming took off 3 bases at V and 0 bases at J, with 11 bases between the two ends. Per germline, CDR1 SGHTS and CDR2 YDEGEE. The sequencing sample was made of whole blood. This receptor was identified in an adult who was a healthcare worker with PCR-confirmed SARS-CoV-2 infection or an uninfected control (not recorded which). This chain connects TRBV5-8 to TRBJ2-3, with D possibly TRBD2 on 6 matching bases. The DNA for the CDR3 is TGTGCCAGCAGCTCAGGACTACCGAGCACAGATACGCAGTATTTT. It encodes CASSSGLPSTDTQYF.